Listed below are T cell receptor beta chains from one sample, sequenced in a study of tumor T cells in aggressive B-cell lymphoma. Generated by immunoSEQ multiplex PCR, the TCRdb table keeps only in-frame clones and is missing some. The sample holds under 3,500 clones; 88% are singletons and the top ten take approximately 4%. The material sequenced was tumor tissue. The receptor source for this set is an adult with diffuse large B cell lymphoma. Both conserved end residues are part of each CDR3. The D gene is left open where the match is weak. Not every row has a clone size; where given, it reads once, few, many or a size class.

V gene: TRBV29-1
J gene: TRBJ2-5
clone size: NA
D gene: NA
CDR3 protein: CSVAGYARETQYF
CDR3 DNA: TGCAGCGTTGCAGGGTATGCGAGAGAGACCCAGTACTTC

V gene: TRBV6-5
J gene: TRBJ1-5
clone size: NA
D gene: TRBD1
CDR3 protein: CASSLTGNQPQHF
CDR3 DNA: TGTGCCAGCAGTTTGACAGGGAATCAGCCCCAACATTTT

V gene: TRBV18
J gene: TRBJ1-1
clone size: few
D gene: TRBD1
CDR3 protein: CASSDQGQGNTEAFF
CDR3 DNA: TGTGCCAGCTCCGACCAAGGACAGGGAAACACTGAAGCTTTCTTT

V gene: TRBV18
J gene: TRBJ1-2
clone size: NA
D gene: NA
CDR3 protein: CASSPPAGNNYGYTF
CDR3 DNA: TGTGCCAGCTCACCCCCTGCAGGGAATAACTATGGCTACACCTTC

V gene: TRBV29-1
J gene: TRBJ1-2
clone size: NA
D gene: NA
CDR3 protein: CSGRGAAGYTF
CDR3 DNA: TGCAGCGGACGGGGGGCTGCTGGCTACACCTTC

V gene: TRBV2
J gene: TRBJ1-6
clone size: NA
D gene: TRBD1
CDR3 protein: CASRGQGDSPLHF
CDR3 DNA: TGTGCCAGCAGAGGACAGGGAGATTCACCCCTCCACTTT

V gene: TRBV7-3
J gene: TRBJ2-1
clone size: NA
D gene: NA
CDR3 protein: CASSLWARGGYNEQFF
CDR3 DNA: TGTGCCAGCAGCTTATGGGCAAGGGGCGGCTACAATGAGCAGTTCTTC

V gene: TRBV6-5
J gene: TRBJ1-2
clone size: NA
D gene: NA
CDR3 protein: CASSTGTSFTF
CDR3 DNA: TGTGCCAGCAGTACTGGGACATCTTTCACCTTC

V gene: TRBV5-1
J gene: TRBJ2-5
clone size: NA
D gene: TRBD1
CDR3 protein: CASSLATGAETQYF
CDR3 DNA: TGCGCCAGCAGCTTGGCCACAGGGGCAGAGACCCAGTACTTC

V gene: TRBV5-4
J gene: TRBJ1-2
clone size: NA
D gene: NA
CDR3 protein: CASSFQGSGGYTF
CDR3 DNA: TGTGCCAGCAGCTTCCAGGGGTCGGGTGGCTACACCTTC

V gene: TRBV30
J gene: TRBJ2-5
clone size: NA
D gene: TRBD1
CDR3 protein: CAWSGGQRSLATQYF
CDR3 DNA: TGTGCCTGGAGTGGGGGACAGAGAAGTTTAGCGACCCAGTACTTC

V gene: TRBV30
J gene: TRBJ2-7
clone size: NA
D gene: TRBD2
CDR3 protein: CAWSGEREAYSYEQYF
CDR3 DNA: TGTGCCTGGAGTGGGGAACGGGAGGCATATTCCTACGAGCAGTACTTC

V gene: TRBV7-8
J gene: TRBJ1-6
clone size: NA
D gene: NA
CDR3 protein: CASSLRGQLNSPLHF
CDR3 DNA: TGTGCCAGCAGCTTAAGAGGACAGCTAAATTCACCCCTCCACTTT

V gene: TRBV5-1
J gene: TRBJ1-2
clone size: once
D gene: NA
CDR3 protein: CASSPAAASNYGYTF
CDR3 DNA: TGCGCCAGCAGCCCTGCGGCCGCTTCTAACTATGGCTACACCTTC

V gene: TRBV19
J gene: TRBJ2-3
clone size: once
D gene: NA
CDR3 protein: CASSIRGDTQYF
CDR3 DNA: TGTGCCAGTAGTATTAGGGGTGATACGCAGTATTTT

V gene: TRBV9
J gene: TRBJ2-3
clone size: NA
D gene: NA
CDR3 protein: CASSPQLGDTQYF
CDR3 DNA: TGTGCCAGCAGCCCCCAGTTGGGCGATACGCAGTATTTT

V gene: TRBV4-2
J gene: TRBJ2-6
clone size: NA
D gene: TRBD1
CDR3 protein: CASSQEGTGGSGANVLTF
CDR3 DNA: TGTGCCAGCAGCCAAGAGGGGACAGGGGGCTCTGGGGCCAACGTCCTGACTTTC

V gene: TRBV7-8
J gene: TRBJ1-1
clone size: NA
D gene: NA
CDR3 protein: CASSLGQKKMNTEAFF
CDR3 DNA: TGTGCCAGCAGCTTAGGCCAGAAAAAGATGAACACTGAAGCTTTCTTT

V gene: TRBV6-1
J gene: TRBJ1-2
clone size: NA
D gene: NA
CDR3 protein: CASAWPGLFYTF
CDR3 DNA: TGTGCCAGCGCGTGGCCAGGGCTATTCTACACCTTC

V gene: TRBV5-1
J gene: TRBJ1-1
clone size: NA
D gene: NA
CDR3 protein: CASSLVGGATEAFF
CDR3 DNA: TGCGCCAGCAGCTTGGTAGGGGGGGCCACTGAAGCTTTCTTT

V gene: TRBV29-1
J gene: TRBJ1-1
clone size: NA
D gene: NA
CDR3 protein: CSVEPGGDTEAFF
CDR3 DNA: TGCAGCGTTGAGCCTGGAGGGGACACTGAAGCTTTCTTT

V gene: TRBV6-1
J gene: TRBJ1-3
clone size: NA
D gene: NA
CDR3 protein: CASSARIISGGNTIYF
CDR3 DNA: TGTGCCAGCAGTGCCCGGATTATTTCAGGGGGAAACACCATATATTTT

V gene: TRBV30
J gene: TRBJ2-7
clone size: NA
D gene: TRBD1
CDR3 protein: CAWQRTGGDSQYF
CDR3 DNA: TGTGCCTGGCAGCGGACAGGGGGGGATTCGCAGTACTTC

V gene: TRBV6-5
J gene: TRBJ2-3
clone size: NA
D gene: NA
CDR3 protein: CASSRGRDTQYF
CDR3 DNA: TGTGCCAGCTCGAGAGGGCGCGATACGCAGTATTTT

V gene: TRBV5-4
J gene: TRBJ1-4
clone size: NA
D gene: NA
CDR3 protein: CASSRDGGGGNEKLFF
CDR3 DNA: TGTGCCAGCAGCCGAGACGGGGGGGGCGGCAATGAAAAACTGTTTTTT

V gene: TRBV6-6
J gene: TRBJ2-7
clone size: once
D gene: NA
CDR3 protein: CASSYPTPTYEQYF
CDR3 DNA: TGTGCCAGCAGTTATCCGACACCTACCTACGAGCAGTACTTC

V gene: TRBV27
J gene: TRBJ2-2
clone size: NA
D gene: TRBD1
CDR3 protein: CASSLQGGTGELFF
CDR3 DNA: TGTGCCAGCAGCCTACAGGGGGGCACCGGGGAGCTGTTTTTT